This record covers a single T cell receptor (beta chain). This sample stems from a study of cytomegalovirus exposure and HLA in healthy donors. The CDR3 has 15 amino acids. The V gene end was trimmed by 7 bases and the J gene end by 4 bases; junction bases not matched to a gene: 6. The germline V gene encodes CDR1 MNHNY and CDR2 SVGAGI (reference sequence). The PCR contained 60 Vbeta and 13 Jbeta primers. Some clones are missing from TCRdb's copy, which holds only in-frame ones; the method was immunoSEQ multiplex PCR. The table includes 200,000 to 250,000 clones, approximately 78% detected once. Sequenced input: PBMCs. The origin of this receptor is a boy between 10 and 17 years old in good health and CMV-seronegative. The J gene is TRBJ2-3, the V gene TRBV6-6; 12 bases agree with TRBD2. In DNA, the CDR3 is TGTGCCAGCAAGTTCACTAGCGGGAGGCCAGATACGCAGTATTTT. Amino acid sequence: CASKFTSGRPDTQYF.